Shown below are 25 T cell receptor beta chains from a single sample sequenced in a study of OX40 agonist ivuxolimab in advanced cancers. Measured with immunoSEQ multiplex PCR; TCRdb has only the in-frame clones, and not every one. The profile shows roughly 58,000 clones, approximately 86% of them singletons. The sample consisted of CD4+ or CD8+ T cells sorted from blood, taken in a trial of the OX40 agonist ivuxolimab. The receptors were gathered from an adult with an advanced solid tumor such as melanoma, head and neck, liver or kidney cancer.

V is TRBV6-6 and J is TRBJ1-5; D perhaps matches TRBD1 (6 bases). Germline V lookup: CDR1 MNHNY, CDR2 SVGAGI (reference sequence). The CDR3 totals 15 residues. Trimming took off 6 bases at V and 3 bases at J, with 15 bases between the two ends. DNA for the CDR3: TGTGCCAGCAGGGGCCTCCGGGGACACAATCAGCCCCAGCATTTT. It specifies CASRGLRGHNQPQHF.

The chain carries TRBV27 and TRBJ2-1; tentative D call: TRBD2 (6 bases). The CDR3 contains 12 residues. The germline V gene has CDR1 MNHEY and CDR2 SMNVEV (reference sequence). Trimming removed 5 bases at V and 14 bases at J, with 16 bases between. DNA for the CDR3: TGTGCCAGCAGTATAACTAGCCCTACTGAGTTCTTC. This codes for CASSITSPTEFF.

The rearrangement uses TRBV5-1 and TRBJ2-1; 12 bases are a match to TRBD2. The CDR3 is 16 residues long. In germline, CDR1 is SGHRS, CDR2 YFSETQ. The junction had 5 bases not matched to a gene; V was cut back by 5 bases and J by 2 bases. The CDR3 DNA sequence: TGCGCCAGCAGACTAGCGGGAGGAGGCACCTACAATGAGCAGTTCTTC. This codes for CASRLAGGGTYNEQFF.

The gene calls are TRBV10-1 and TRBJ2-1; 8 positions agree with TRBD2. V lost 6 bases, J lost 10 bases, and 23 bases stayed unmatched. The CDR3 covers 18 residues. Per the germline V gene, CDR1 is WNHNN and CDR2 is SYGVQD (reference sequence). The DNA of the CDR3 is TGCGCCAGCAGGAACGTTAAGAGCGGGAGCGGTCTGAGTCTCGAGCAGTTCTTC. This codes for CASRNVKSGSGLSLEQFF.

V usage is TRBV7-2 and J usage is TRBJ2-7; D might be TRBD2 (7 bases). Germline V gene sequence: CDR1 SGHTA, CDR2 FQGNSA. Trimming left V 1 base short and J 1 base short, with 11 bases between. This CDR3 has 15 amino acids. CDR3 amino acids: CASSLGTRGSYEQYF. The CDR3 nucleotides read TGTGCCAGCAGCTTAGGGACTAGGGGGTCCTACGAGCAGTACTTC.

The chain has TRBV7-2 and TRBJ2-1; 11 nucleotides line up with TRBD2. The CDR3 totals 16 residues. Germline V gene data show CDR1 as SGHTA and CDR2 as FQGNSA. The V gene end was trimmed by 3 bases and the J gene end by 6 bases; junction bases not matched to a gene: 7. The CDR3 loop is CASSFPPGTSGNEQFF. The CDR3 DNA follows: TGTGCCAGCAGCTTTCCTCCCGGGACTAGCGGCAATGAGCAGTTCTTC.

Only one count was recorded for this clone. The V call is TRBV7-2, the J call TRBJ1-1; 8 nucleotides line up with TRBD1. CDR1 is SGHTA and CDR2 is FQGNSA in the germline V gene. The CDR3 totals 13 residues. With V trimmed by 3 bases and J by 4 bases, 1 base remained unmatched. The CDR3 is CASSFDRGTEAFF. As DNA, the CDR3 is TGTGCCAGCAGCTTTGACAGGGGCACTGAAGCTTTCTTT.

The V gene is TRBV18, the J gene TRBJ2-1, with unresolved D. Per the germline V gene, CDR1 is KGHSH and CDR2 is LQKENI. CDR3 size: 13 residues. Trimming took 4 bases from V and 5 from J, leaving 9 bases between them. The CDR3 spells CASSRSGDNEQFF. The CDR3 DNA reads TGTGCCAGCTCACGGTCAGGAGACAATGAGCAGTTCTTC.

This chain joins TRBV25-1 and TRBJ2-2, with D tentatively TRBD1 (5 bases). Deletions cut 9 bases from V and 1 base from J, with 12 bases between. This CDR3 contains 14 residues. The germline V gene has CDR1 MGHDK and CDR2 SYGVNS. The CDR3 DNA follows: TGTGCCAGTATCGGACAAATGAACACCGGGGAGCTGTTTTTT. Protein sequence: CASIGQMNTGELFF.

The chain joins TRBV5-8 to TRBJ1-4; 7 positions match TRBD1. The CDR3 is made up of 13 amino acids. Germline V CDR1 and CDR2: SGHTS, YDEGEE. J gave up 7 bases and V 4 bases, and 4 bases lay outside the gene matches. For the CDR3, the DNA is TGTGCCAGCAGCGACACAGGGGTTGAAAAACTGTTTTTT. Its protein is CASSDTGVEKLFF.

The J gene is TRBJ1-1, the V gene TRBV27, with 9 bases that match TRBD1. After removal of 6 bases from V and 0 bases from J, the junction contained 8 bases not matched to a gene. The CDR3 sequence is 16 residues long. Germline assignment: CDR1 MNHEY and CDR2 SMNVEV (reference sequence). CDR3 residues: CASRPFGTGLNTEAFF. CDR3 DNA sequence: TGTGCCAGCAGACCTTTTGGGACAGGGTTGAACACTGAAGCTTTCTTT.

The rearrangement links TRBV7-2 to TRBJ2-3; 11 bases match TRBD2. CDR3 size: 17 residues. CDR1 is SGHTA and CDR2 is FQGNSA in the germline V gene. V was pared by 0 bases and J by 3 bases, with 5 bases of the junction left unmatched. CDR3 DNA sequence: TGTGCCAGCAGCTTAGCACTAGCGGGAGAGGGGACAGATACGCAGTATTTT. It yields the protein CASSLALAGEGTDTQYF.

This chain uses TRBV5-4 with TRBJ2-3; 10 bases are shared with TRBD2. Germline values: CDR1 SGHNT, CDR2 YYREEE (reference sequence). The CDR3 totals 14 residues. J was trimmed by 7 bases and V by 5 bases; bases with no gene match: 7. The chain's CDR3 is CASRDEREGYTQYF. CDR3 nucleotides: TGTGCCAGCAGGGACGAGCGGGAGGGGTATACGCAGTATTTT.

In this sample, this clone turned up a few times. The CDR3 DNA sequence: TGTGCCAGCAGTGTGGGACCCCAGGGTGGAGGTCAAGAGACCCAGTACTTC. This encodes CASSVGPQGGGQETQYF. The chain has TRBV6-1 and TRBJ2-5, with D perhaps assigned TRBD1 or TRBD2 (5 bases each). With 4 bases removed from V and 2 bases from J, the gap between germline ends came to 20 bases. CDR3 size: 17 residues. In germline, CDR1 is MNHNS, CDR2 SASEGT.

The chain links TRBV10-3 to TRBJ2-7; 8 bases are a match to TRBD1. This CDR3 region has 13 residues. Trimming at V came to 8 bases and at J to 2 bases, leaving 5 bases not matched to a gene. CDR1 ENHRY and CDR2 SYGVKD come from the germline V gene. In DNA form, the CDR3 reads TGTGCCATCGGACCACAGGGGGCCTACGAGCAGTACTTC. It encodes CAIGPQGAYEQYF.

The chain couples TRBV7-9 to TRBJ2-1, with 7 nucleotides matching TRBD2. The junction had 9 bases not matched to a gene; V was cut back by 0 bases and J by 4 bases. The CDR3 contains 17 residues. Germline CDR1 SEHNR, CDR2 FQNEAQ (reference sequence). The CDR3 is CASSLASGTTNYNEQFF. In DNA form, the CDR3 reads TGTGCCAGCAGCTTAGCATCCGGGACTACCAATTACAATGAGCAGTTCTTC.

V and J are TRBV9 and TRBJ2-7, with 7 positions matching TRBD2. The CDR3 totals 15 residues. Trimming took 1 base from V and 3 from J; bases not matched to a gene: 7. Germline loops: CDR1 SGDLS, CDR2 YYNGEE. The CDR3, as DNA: TGTGCCAGCAGCGTAAATCCGGGAGGCAGCTACGAGCAGTACTTC. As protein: CASSVNPGGSYEQYF.

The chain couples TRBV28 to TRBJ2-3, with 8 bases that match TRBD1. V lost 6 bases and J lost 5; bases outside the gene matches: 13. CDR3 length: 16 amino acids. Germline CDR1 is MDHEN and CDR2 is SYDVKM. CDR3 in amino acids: CASSPGQDDFLDTQYF. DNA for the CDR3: TGTGCCAGCAGCCCGGGACAGGACGATTTCTTAGATACGCAGTATTTT.

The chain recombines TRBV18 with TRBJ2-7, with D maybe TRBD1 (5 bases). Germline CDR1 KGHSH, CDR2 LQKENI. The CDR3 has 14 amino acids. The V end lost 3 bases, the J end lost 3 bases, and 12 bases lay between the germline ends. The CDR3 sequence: CASSPNQGGYEQYF. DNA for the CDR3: TGTGCCAGCTCACCGAACCAGGGTGGCTACGAGCAGTACTTC.

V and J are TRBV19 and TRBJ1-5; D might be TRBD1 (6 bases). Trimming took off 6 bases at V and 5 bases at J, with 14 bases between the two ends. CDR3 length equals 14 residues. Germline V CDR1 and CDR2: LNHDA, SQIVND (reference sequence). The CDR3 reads CASRMRAGDQPQHF. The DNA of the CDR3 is TGTGCCAGTAGAATGCGGGCAGGGGATCAGCCCCAGCATTTT.

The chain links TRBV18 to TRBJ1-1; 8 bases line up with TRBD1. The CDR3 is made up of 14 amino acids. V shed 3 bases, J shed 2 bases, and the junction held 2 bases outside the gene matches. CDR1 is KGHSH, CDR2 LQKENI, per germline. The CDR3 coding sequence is TGTGCCAGCTCACCGACAGGGGCTAACACTGAAGCTTTCTTT. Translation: CASSPTGANTEAFF.

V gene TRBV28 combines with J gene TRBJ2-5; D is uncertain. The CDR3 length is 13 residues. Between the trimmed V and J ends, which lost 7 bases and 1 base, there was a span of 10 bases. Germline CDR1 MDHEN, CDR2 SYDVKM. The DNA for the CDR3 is TGTGCCAGCAACGAACAAACCCAAGAGACCCAGTACTTC. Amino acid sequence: CASNEQTQETQYF.

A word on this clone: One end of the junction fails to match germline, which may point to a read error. For the CDR3, the DNA is TGTGTCAGTAGTACCCCGCAGGGGTCCCAGTACTTC. It encodes CVSSTPQGSQYF. This rearrangement joins TRBV19 to TRBJ2-7; a weak D match, TRBD1 (6 bases). The CDR3 covers 12 residues. Germline loops: CDR1 LNHDA, CDR2 SQIVND (reference sequence).

The CDR3 DNA reads TGTGCCAGCAGCCTAAACCGGGAGGGCTATGGCTACACCTTC. Protein sequence: CASSLNREGYGYTF. The chain couples TRBV7-9 to TRBJ1-2; D is ambiguous. CDR1 is SEHNR and CDR2 is FQNEAQ in the germline V gene (reference sequence). This CDR3 has 14 residues. The germline V and J ends were trimmed by 5 bases and 4 bases, with 14 bases remaining between them.

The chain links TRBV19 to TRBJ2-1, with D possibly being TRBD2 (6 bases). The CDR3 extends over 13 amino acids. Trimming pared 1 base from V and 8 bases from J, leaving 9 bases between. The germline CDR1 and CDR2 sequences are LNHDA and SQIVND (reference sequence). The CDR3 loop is CASSIGGTYEQFF. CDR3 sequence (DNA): TGTGCCAGTAGTATAGGGGGGACTTATGAGCAGTTCTTC.